This TCR beta chain was captured in a study of blood T cell repertoires in COVID-19. Study-level information: The United States, Italy and Spain supplied acute and convalescent COVID-19 samples.

Libraries were prepared by immunoSEQ multiplex PCR; TCRdb keeps only in-frame clonotypes and omits some of them. The sample includes fewer than 250,000 clones, roughly 90% of them seen just once. Many counts were recorded for this clone. Trimming left V 1 base short and J 0 bases short, with 9 bases between. The CDR3 runs 15 residues. Germline V gene lookup returns CDR1 SGHTA and CDR2 FQGNSA. The V and J genes are TRBV7-2 and TRBJ1-1; D is ambiguous. The source material was peripheral blood. The clonotype originates from a woman aged 60 to 75 with acute or convalescent COVID-19. The CDR3 DNA sequence: TGTGCCAGCAGCTTAGATCCAGTGATGAACACTGAAGCTTTCTTT. Amino acid sequence: CASSLDPVMNTEAFF. The full variable domain, rest sourced from reference TRBV7-2 and TRBJ1-1, is GAGVSQSPSNKVTEKGKDVELRCDPISGHTALYWYRQSLGQGLEFLIYFQGNSAPDKSGLPSDRFSAERTGGSVSTLTIQRTQQEDSAVYLCASSLDPVMNTEAFFGQGTRLTVV.